Listed below are T cell receptor beta chains from one sample, sequenced in a study of blood T cell repertoires in COVID-19. TCRdb's copy holds only in-frame clones and misses some; the assay was immunoSEQ multiplex PCR. The profile covers under 95,000 clones, with approximately 88% appearing a single time and over 5% taken by the ten largest. The specimen was peripheral blood. All receptors come from a man aged 55 to 69 with acute or convalescent COVID-19. Each CDR3 is given with its conserved first and last residue. Each record gives: J gene, D gene, V gene, clone size, CDR3 protein, CDR3 DNA. D genes are given only for firm matches. Clone sizes are given selectively: once, few, many, or a class where the clone is expanded.

j_call: TRBJ1-3
d_call: NA
v_call: TRBV2
clone_size: NA
cdr3_aa: CASSPRAEGGNTIYF
cdr3_nt: TGTGCCAGCAGCCCTCGGGCGGAGGGAGGAAACACCATATATTTT

j_call: TRBJ1-4
d_call: TRBD1
v_call: TRBV7-9
clone_size: once
cdr3_aa: CASSSTTGGFNEKLFF
cdr3_nt: TGTGCCAGCAGCTCGACGACAGGGGGATTTAATGAAAAACTGTTTTTT

j_call: TRBJ2-7
d_call: TRBD1
v_call: TRBV28
clone_size: NA
cdr3_aa: CASSFRGFKYEQYF
cdr3_nt: TGTGCCAGCAGTTTCAGGGGGTTTAAGTACGAGCAGTACTTC

j_call: TRBJ1-1
d_call: NA
v_call: TRBV19
clone_size: NA
cdr3_aa: CASNGAGIGTEAFF
cdr3_nt: TGTGCCAGTAATGGGGCGGGGATAGGCACTGAAGCTTTCTTT

j_call: TRBJ1-4
d_call: NA
v_call: TRBV6-5
clone_size: few
cdr3_aa: CASRYSDLNEKLFF
cdr3_nt: TGTGCCAGCAGATACAGCGACCTAAATGAAAAACTGTTTTTT

j_call: TRBJ1-1
d_call: NA
v_call: TRBV19
clone_size: NA
cdr3_aa: CASSMVDRNTEAFF
cdr3_nt: TGTGCCAGTAGTATGGTGGACAGGAACACTGAAGCTTTCTTT

j_call: TRBJ1-2
d_call: NA
v_call: TRBV30
clone_size: NA
cdr3_aa: CAWSAGGLDGYTF
cdr3_nt: TGTGCCTGGAGTGCGGGGGGTTTAGACGGCTACACCTTC

j_call: TRBJ1-1
d_call: TRBD1
v_call: TRBV30
clone_size: NA
cdr3_aa: CAWDRDMNTEAFF
cdr3_nt: TGTGCCTGGGACAGGGATATGAACACTGAAGCTTTCTTT

j_call: TRBJ2-3
d_call: TRBD1
v_call: TRBV6-2/TRBV6-3
clone_size: NA
cdr3_aa: CASSNPTGVDTDTQYF
cdr3_nt: TGTGCCAGCAGTAACCCGACAGGGGTAGACACAGATACGCAGTATTTT

j_call: TRBJ1-1
d_call: NA
v_call: TRBV19
clone_size: NA
cdr3_aa: CASSIDNEPTGFTEAFF
cdr3_nt: TGTGCCAGTAGTATAGACAACGAACCTACAGGGTTCACTGAAGCTTTCTTT

j_call: TRBJ2-2
d_call: TRBD1
v_call: TRBV4-1
clone_size: once
cdr3_aa: CASSPLDRATGELFF
cdr3_nt: TGCGCCAGCAGTCCCCTCGACAGGGCCACCGGGGAGCTGTTTTTT

j_call: TRBJ1-6
d_call: NA
v_call: TRBV4-3
clone_size: few
cdr3_aa: CASSQGSSYNSPLHF
cdr3_nt: TGCGCCAGCAGCCAAGGGAGCTCCTATAATTCACCCCTCCACTTT

j_call: TRBJ1-4
d_call: NA
v_call: TRBV6-5
clone_size: NA
cdr3_aa: CASIERGGPLEKLFF
cdr3_nt: TGTGCCAGCATAGAACGAGGGGGTCCCCTTGAAAAACTGTTTTTT

j_call: TRBJ2-2
d_call: TRBD1
v_call: TRBV13
clone_size: NA
cdr3_aa: CASSAYRGQDTGELFF
cdr3_nt: TGTGCCAGCAGCGCCTACAGGGGGCAAGACACCGGGGAGCTGTTTTTT

j_call: TRBJ2-7
d_call: NA
v_call: TRBV27
clone_size: NA
cdr3_aa: CASGAVYEQYF
cdr3_nt: TGTGCCAGCGGGGCGGTCTACGAGCAGTACTTC

j_call: TRBJ1-1
d_call: NA
v_call: TRBV11-2
clone_size: NA
cdr3_aa: CASSLVTGLTRTEAFF
cdr3_nt: TGTGCCAGCAGCTTAGTTACAGGGCTGACGAGGACTGAAGCTTTCTTT

j_call: TRBJ2-5
d_call: TRBD1
v_call: TRBV18
clone_size: NA
cdr3_aa: CASSPPGQAAGETQYF
cdr3_nt: TGTGCCAGCTCACCACCGGGACAGGCGGCTGGGGAGACCCAGTACTTC

j_call: TRBJ2-3
d_call: TRBD2
v_call: TRBV4-3
clone_size: NA
cdr3_aa: CASSPQAGGSADTQYF
cdr3_nt: TGCGCCAGCAGCCCTCAAGCGGGGGGATCCGCAGATACGCAGTATTTT

j_call: TRBJ1-6
d_call: TRBD1
v_call: TRBV5-4
clone_size: NA
cdr3_aa: CASSRDRGNSPLHF
cdr3_nt: TGTGCCAGCAGCAGGGACAGGGGTAATTCACCCCTCCACTTT

j_call: TRBJ2-1
d_call: NA
v_call: TRBV9
clone_size: NA
cdr3_aa: CASSVGGRVEQFF
cdr3_nt: TGTGCCAGCAGCGTAGGAGGGCGGGTTGAGCAGTTCTTC

j_call: TRBJ2-7
d_call: TRBD1
v_call: TRBV9
clone_size: NA
cdr3_aa: CASSVSGTESSYEQYF
cdr3_nt: TGTGCCAGCAGCGTTTCCGGGACAGAGAGCTCCTACGAGCAGTACTTC

j_call: TRBJ1-6
d_call: NA
v_call: TRBV7-6
clone_size: few
cdr3_aa: CASSPTGQLLSPLHF
cdr3_nt: TGTGCCAGCAGCCCCACCGGACAGCTCCTTTCACCCCTCCACTTT

j_call: TRBJ1-2
d_call: NA
v_call: TRBV15
clone_size: NA
cdr3_aa: CATSSGLELRGYTF
cdr3_nt: TGTGCCACCAGCAGCGGACTGGAATTGAGGGGCTACACCTTC

j_call: TRBJ1-3
d_call: NA
v_call: TRBV5-1
clone_size: NA
cdr3_aa: CASSLAALASGNTIYF
cdr3_nt: TGCGCCAGCAGCTTGGCTGCGCTAGCCTCTGGAAACACCATATATTTT

j_call: TRBJ1-2
d_call: NA
v_call: TRBV5-1
clone_size: NA
cdr3_aa: CASSPDTTNYGYTF
cdr3_nt: TGCGCCAGCAGCCCGGACACGACTAACTATGGCTACACCTTC

j_call: TRBJ1-5
d_call: TRBD1
v_call: TRBV2
clone_size: NA
cdr3_aa: CASARTGGWNQPQHF
cdr3_nt: TGTGCCAGCGCTCGGACAGGGGGCTGGAATCAGCCCCAGCATTTT

j_call: TRBJ2-7
d_call: TRBD2
v_call: TRBV13
clone_size: NA
cdr3_aa: CASSDGLVYEQYF
cdr3_nt: TGTGCCAGCAGCGACGGACTAGTCTACGAGCAGTACTTC

j_call: TRBJ1-4
d_call: NA
v_call: TRBV2
clone_size: NA
cdr3_aa: CASSFTQNEKLFF
cdr3_nt: TGTGCCAGCAGCTTCACCCAGAATGAAAAACTGTTTTTT

j_call: TRBJ1-3
d_call: TRBD1
v_call: TRBV5-8
clone_size: few
cdr3_aa: CASSLGGTGVSGNTIYF
cdr3_nt: TGTGCCAGCAGCTTGGGCGGGACAGGGGTATCTGGAAACACCATATATTTT

j_call: TRBJ2-7
d_call: NA
v_call: TRBV10-3
clone_size: NA
cdr3_aa: CAISEARPEQYF
cdr3_nt: TGTGCCATCAGTGAGGCCAGGCCTGAGCAGTACTTC

j_call: TRBJ1-5
d_call: NA
v_call: TRBV2
clone_size: NA
cdr3_aa: CASSGPINSNQPQHF
cdr3_nt: TGTGCCAGCAGTGGGCCAATTAATAGCAATCAGCCCCAGCATTTT

j_call: TRBJ1-2
d_call: NA
v_call: TRBV6-2/TRBV6-3
clone_size: NA
cdr3_aa: CASSYSPGNINGYTF
cdr3_nt: TGTGCCAGCAGTTACTCACCGGGAAACATTAACGGCTACACCTTC

j_call: TRBJ2-3
d_call: NA
v_call: TRBV13
clone_size: NA
cdr3_aa: CASSPEQGTTDTQYF
cdr3_nt: TGTGCCAGCAGCCCCGAACAGGGTACCACAGATACGCAGTATTTT

j_call: TRBJ2-7
d_call: NA
v_call: TRBV11-1
clone_size: NA
cdr3_aa: CASSLMEGREQYF
cdr3_nt: TGTGCCAGCAGCTTAATGGAGGGCCGCGAGCAGTACTTC

j_call: TRBJ1-2
d_call: TRBD1
v_call: TRBV15
clone_size: NA
cdr3_aa: CATSRDRQGYGYTF
cdr3_nt: TGTGCCACCAGCAGAGACCGACAGGGCTATGGCTACACCTTC

j_call: TRBJ2-6
d_call: NA
v_call: TRBV3-1/TRBV3-2
clone_size: NA
cdr3_aa: CASSQETRVPGANVLTF
cdr3_nt: TGTGCCAGCAGCCAAGAAACCAGGGTCCCTGGGGCCAACGTCCTGACTTTC

j_call: TRBJ1-2
d_call: TRBD1
v_call: TRBV5-1
clone_size: once
cdr3_aa: CASSQSGTGFEDGYTF
cdr3_nt: TGCGCCAGCAGCCAATCCGGGACAGGGTTCGAGGATGGCTACACCTTC

j_call: TRBJ1-2
d_call: TRBD1
v_call: TRBV13
clone_size: NA
cdr3_aa: CASSYARPGGNYGYTF
cdr3_nt: TGTGCCAGCAGCTACGCGCGCCCAGGGGGCAACTATGGCTACACCTTC

j_call: TRBJ2-1
d_call: TRBD2
v_call: TRBV5-4
clone_size: NA
cdr3_aa: CASSSSFSGANNEQFF
cdr3_nt: TGTGCCAGCAGCTCCAGTTTTAGCGGGGCAAATAATGAGCAGTTCTTC

j_call: TRBJ2-1
d_call: TRBD2
v_call: TRBV5-1
clone_size: NA
cdr3_aa: CASSSYSGGSSYNEQFF
cdr3_nt: TGCGCCAGCAGCTCCTATAGCGGGGGTAGCTCCTACAATGAGCAGTTCTTC

j_call: TRBJ2-2
d_call: NA
v_call: TRBV4-3
clone_size: NA
cdr3_aa: CASSQDPVGQGRTGELFF
cdr3_nt: TGCGCCAGCAGCCAAGATCCGGTCGGCCAGGGTCGCACCGGGGAGCTGTTTTTT

j_call: TRBJ2-3
d_call: NA
v_call: TRBV24-1
clone_size: NA
cdr3_aa: CATSEGSYSTDTQYF
cdr3_nt: TGTGCCACCAGTGAAGGGAGCTACAGCACAGATACGCAGTATTTT

j_call: TRBJ1-5
d_call: TRBD1
v_call: TRBV19
clone_size: NA
cdr3_aa: CASSMGTAYNQPQHF
cdr3_nt: TGTGCCAGTAGTATGGGGACAGCGTACAATCAGCCCCAGCATTTT

j_call: TRBJ2-1
d_call: TRBD1
v_call: TRBV5-1
clone_size: NA
cdr3_aa: CASSAAGQGSFNIF
cdr3_nt: TGCGCCAGCAGCGCCGCGGGACAGGGCAGTTTCAATATCTTC

j_call: TRBJ1-5
d_call: NA
v_call: TRBV7-2
clone_size: NA
cdr3_aa: CASSLVITFTGSNQPQHF
cdr3_nt: TGTGCCAGCAGCTTAGTCATCACTTTTACAGGGAGCAATCAGCCCCAGCATTTT

j_call: TRBJ2-1
d_call: TRBD2
v_call: TRBV27
clone_size: NA
cdr3_aa: CASSLSWLAGVEQFF
cdr3_nt: TGTGCCAGCAGTTTATCTTGGCTAGCGGGGGTAGAGCAGTTCTTC

j_call: TRBJ2-7
d_call: TRBD1
v_call: TRBV4-3
clone_size: NA
cdr3_aa: CASSQAATGGFYEQYF
cdr3_nt: TGCGCCAGCAGCCAGGCGGCGACAGGGGGCTTCTACGAGCAGTACTTC

j_call: TRBJ1-1
d_call: TRBD1
v_call: TRBV11-2
clone_size: NA
cdr3_aa: CASSSGQATEAFF
cdr3_nt: TGTGCCAGCAGCTCTGGACAGGCCACTGAAGCTTTCTTT

j_call: TRBJ2-1
d_call: TRBD2
v_call: TRBV7-2
clone_size: NA
cdr3_aa: CASSLGPLLAGGFNEQFF
cdr3_nt: TGTGCCAGCAGCTTAGGCCCCTTACTAGCGGGGGGATTCAATGAGCAGTTCTTC